This is a list of T cell receptor beta chains from one sample in a study of T cell repertoires in cytomegalovirus infection. TCRdb itself ran the reads through MiXCR, one entry per CDR3 protein. The sample shows hundreds of thousands of distinct CDR3 sequences, approximately 31% of them seen only once. For these TCRs, the target antigens are not known. Material: cultured CD8+ T cells from PBMCs, obtained from culture after CMV antigen stimulation. These receptors were collected from a human donor in good health (CMV status not recorded). Some clones in this sample may be carry-over from other donors' samples. Both conserved end residues are part of each CDR3. The D gene is left open where the match is weak. A row's size may be missing; if present it is once, few, many or a size class.

CDR3 protein: CASSVSKTGGAGNTEAFF; CDR3 DNA: TGTGCCAGCAGCGTATCGAAGACAGGGGGCGCGGGGAACACTGAAGCTTTCTTT; J gene: TRBJ1-1; D gene: TRBD1; clone size: .; V gene: TRBV9
CDR3 protein: CSARTRHSGNTIYF; CDR3 DNA: TGCAGTGCTAGAACGAGACACTCTGGAAACACCATATATTTT; J gene: TRBJ1-3; D gene: .; clone size: .; V gene: TRBV20-1
CDR3 protein: CASTLERGGYTF; CDR3 DNA: TGTGCCAGCACCCTTGAGAGGGGAGGCTACACCTTC; J gene: TRBJ1-2; D gene: .; clone size: .; V gene: TRBV6-1
CDR3 protein: CASSYNGQIRNEQFF; CDR3 DNA: TGTGCCAGCAGTTACAACGGACAAATTCGTAATGAGCAGTTCTTC; J gene: TRBJ2-1; D gene: .; clone size: .; V gene: TRBV6-8
CDR3 protein: CASSLAATGYEQYF; CDR3 DNA: TGTGCCAGCAGCTTAGCTGCTACGGGCTACGAGCAGTACTTC; J gene: TRBJ2-7; D gene: .; clone size: many; V gene: TRBV7-8
CDR3 protein: CASSLEGLAHYNEQFF; CDR3 DNA: TGTGCCAGCAGCTTAGAGGGACTAGCTCATTACAATGAGCAGTTCTTC; J gene: TRBJ2-1; D gene: TRBD2; clone size: .; V gene: TRBV7-9
CDR3 protein: CASSLGYTSTDTQYF; CDR3 DNA: TGTGCCAGCAGCTTAGGGTACACCAGCACAGATACGCAGTATTTT; J gene: TRBJ2-3; D gene: .; clone size: few; V gene: TRBV11-3
CDR3 protein: CASSLSSGGYNEQFF; CDR3 DNA: TGTGCCAGCAGTTTATCTAGCGGGGGCTACAATGAGCAGTTCTTC; J gene: TRBJ2-1; D gene: TRBD2; clone size: many; V gene: TRBV28
CDR3 protein: CASSPDRGLGTGELFF; CDR3 DNA: TGTGCCAGCAGCCCCGACAGGGGGCTTGGCACCGGGGAGCTGTTTTTT; J gene: TRBJ2-2; D gene: TRBD1; clone size: .; V gene: TRBV11-2
CDR3 protein: CASSPLTGNSGNTIYF; CDR3 DNA: TGTGCCAGCAGTCCGCTGACAGGAAACTCTGGAAACACCATATATTTT; J gene: TRBJ1-3; D gene: .; clone size: .; V gene: TRBV27